What follows are 22 T cell receptor beta chains derived from one specimen sequenced in a study of CD8 T cells in Susac syndrome. Random-hexamer reverse transcription was applied to roughly 0.45 to 1 ug RNA. One entry per CDR3 protein, called by TCRdb with MiXCR from the immunoSEQ multiplex PCR reads. There are roughly 190,000 distinct CDR3 sequences in the sample; about 95% occur only once, and less than 0.12% lies in the top ten. The specimen sequenced was CD4+ T cells from PBMCs. The receptors derive from a human donor in good health.

The chain joins TRBV7-9 to TRBJ2-3, with TRBD2 as a possible D gene (6 bases). The CDR3 has 15 residues. Per germline, CDR1 SEHNR and CDR2 FQNEAQ (reference sequence). Trimming took 1 base from V and 2 from J, leaving 10 bases between them. The CDR3 spells CASSLGSGPTDTQYF. The DNA of the CDR3 is TGTGCCAGCAGCTTAGGTAGCGGACCCACAGATACGCAGTATTTT.

The V gene is TRBV4-2, the J gene TRBJ2-3; a possible D gene is TRBD2 (6 bases). The CDR3 has 16 residues. The V end lost 4 bases, the J end lost 5 bases, and 19 bases lay between the germline ends. Germline CDR1 reads LGHNA; CDR2 reads YNFKEQ. The CDR3 DNA is TGTGCCAGCAGCCTTGGTCGGGAGTTTGGCGGAGATACGCAGTATTTT. This translates into CASSLGREFGGDTQYF.

V and J are TRBV6-5 and TRBJ2-1; TRBD1 might be the D (6 bases). Germline CDR1 is MNHEY and CDR2 is SVGAGI. V was clipped by 0 bases and J by 3 bases, with 9 bases between them. The CDR3 length is 15 residues. The CDR3 nucleotides are TGTGCCAGCAGTTACTCGAGGGGACACTACAATGAGCAGTTCTTC. Residues: CASSYSRGHYNEQFF.

The chain recombines TRBV20-1 with TRBJ2-5; 8 nucleotides line up with TRBD1. After removal of 5 bases from V and 5 bases from J, the junction contained 7 bases not matched to a gene. In germline, CDR1 is DFQATT, CDR2 SNEGSKA (reference sequence). The CDR3 totals 13 residues. Here the CDR3 reads CSASRTGRETQYF. The CDR3 coding sequence is TGCAGTGCTTCAAGGACAGGGAGGGAGACCCAGTACTTC.

The V and J genes are TRBV7-2 and TRBJ2-3; 11 nucleotides align to TRBD2. There are 16 residues in the CDR3. Germline values: CDR1 SGHTA, CDR2 FQGNSA. V trimming: 5 bases; J trimming: 2 bases; junction bases outside the gene matches: 6. DNA for the CDR3: TGTGCCAGCAGCGTCCGACTAGCGGGAAACACAGATACGCAGTATTTT. It specifies CASSVRLAGNTDTQYF.

The gene calls are TRBV6-5 and TRBJ2-7, with TRBD2 identical over 7 bases. V was pared by 2 bases and J by 3 bases, with 7 bases of the junction left unmatched. This CDR3 is built from 15 residues. Per the germline V gene, CDR1 is MNHEY and CDR2 is SVGAGI. The DNA for the CDR3 is TGTGCCAGCAGTTACAGATCTAGCGGAGGCTACGAGCAGTACTTC. Its translation: CASSYRSSGGYEQYF.

V is TRBV29-1 and J is TRBJ2-6; D call uncertain. Trimming pared 6 bases from V and 0 bases from J, leaving 9 bases between. The CDR3 is 14 amino acids. Looked up from germline, CDR1 is SQVTM and CDR2 is ANQGSEA. The CDR3 DNA reads as TGCAGCGTGTTTGGGTCCTCTGGGGCCAACGTCCTGACTTTC. This codes for CSVFGSSGANVLTF.

This clonotype was seen just once. V usage is TRBV20-1 and J usage is TRBJ2-7, with 11 bases aligning to TRBD2. The junction had 4 bases not matched to a gene; V was cut back by 0 bases and J by 6 bases. CDR3 length: 14 residues. CDR1 and CDR2 (germline): DFQATT, SNEGSKA (reference sequence). CDR3 region: CSARDGLAGGEQYF. The CDR3 DNA sequence: TGCAGTGCTAGAGATGGGCTAGCGGGGGGCGAGCAGTACTTC.

V gene TRBV7-2 combines with J gene TRBJ1-1; the D is unclear. V was clipped by 0 bases and J by 0 bases, with 5 bases between them. The CDR3 covers 14 residues. Germline V gene sequence: CDR1 SGHTA, CDR2 FQGNSA. DNA of the CDR3: TGTGCCAGCAGCTTAGCGCCGATGAACACTGAAGCTTTCTTT. Encoded protein: CASSLAPMNTEAFF.

V gene TRBV23-1 combines with J gene TRBJ2-7, with 7 bases matching TRBD2. TRBV23-1 is an ORF for which the function is uncertain. The V gene end was trimmed by 2 bases and the J gene end by 1 base; junction bases not matched to a gene: 11. The CDR3 covers 17 residues. DNA of the CDR3: TGCGCCAGCAGTCAACCGAAAACCCCCGGGAGGTCCTACGAGCAGTACTTC. Protein product: CASSQPKTPGRSYEQYF.

The chain carries TRBV6-2 or TRBV6-3 and TRBJ2-7; D tentatively fits TRBD1 or TRBD2 (7 bases each). V lost 5 bases and J 7 bases, leaving 12 bases between the germline ends. CDR3 size: 12 residues. The germline CDR1 and CDR2 sequences are MNHEY and SVGEGT. In DNA, the CDR3 is TGTGCCAGCAGTGAGCGGGACAGTGAGCAGTACTTC. It specifies CASSERDSEQYF.

J is TRBJ1-5 and V is TRBV20-1; D is ambiguous. Germline CDR1 is DFQATT and CDR2 is SNEGSKA (reference sequence). Deletions cut 7 bases from V and 2 bases from J, with 15 bases between. The length of the CDR3 is 14 residues. The CDR3 spells CSVSGRVGNQPQHF. Here the CDR3 DNA reads TGCAGTGTCTCGGGGAGGGTCGGCAATCAGCCCCAGCATTTT.

This chain joins TRBV12-3 or TRBV12-4 and TRBJ2-5, with D possibly being TRBD1 or TRBD2 (5 bases each). This CDR3 spans 14 amino acids. V lost 3 bases, J lost 5 bases, and 13 bases lay in between. This CDR3 reads CASSLNEGRETQYF. In DNA, the CDR3 is TGTGCCAGCAGTTTGAATGAGGGGCGGGAGACCCAGTACTTC.

The chain is built from TRBV12-3 or TRBV12-4 and TRBJ2-1; 8 nucleotides align to TRBD2. Trimming took 1 base from V and 7 from J; bases not matched to a gene: 6. The length of the CDR3 is 15 residues. The CDR3 loop is CASSLGTSPLNEQFF. The DNA for the CDR3 is TGTGCCAGCAGTTTAGGGACTAGCCCATTGAATGAGCAGTTCTTC.

The rearrangement uses TRBV7-8 and TRBJ1-5, with a possible D match to TRBD1 (5 bases). Germline CDR1 is SGHVS and CDR2 is FQNEAQ. Trimming took 5 bases from V and 7 from J, leaving 18 bases between them. There are 15 residues in the CDR3. Here the CDR3 DNA reads TGTGCCAGCAGCAAAGCCTCAGACAGTTTCCAGCCCCAGCATTTT. It is translated as CASSKASDSFQPQHF.

The chain recombines TRBV29-1 with TRBJ2-7; 7 bases are shared with TRBD2. CDR1 is SQVTM and CDR2 is ANQGSEA in the germline V gene. This CDR3 contains 12 residues. The junction had 2 bases not matched to a gene; V was cut back by 4 bases and J by 2 bases. The CDR3 sequence is CSVGTSPYEQYF. In DNA, the CDR3 is TGCAGCGTTGGGACTAGTCCCTACGAGCAGTACTTC.

The rearrangement joins TRBV12-3 or TRBV12-4 to TRBJ2-1, with a weak D call TRBD1 (5 bases). The V gene lost 6 bases and the J gene lost 5 bases, with 14 bases spanning the gap. CDR3 length: 14 amino acids. The CDR3 coding sequence is TGTGCCAGCAGACAGGACACTATACACAATGAGCAGTTCTTC. Its protein is CASRQDTIHNEQFF.

The chain has TRBV5-6 and TRBJ2-4; D is uncertain. Germline V CDR1 and CDR2: SGHDT, YYEEEE. This CDR3 has 15 amino acids. The V end lost 0 bases, the J end lost 9 bases, and 16 bases lay between the germline ends. The CDR3 sequence: CASSLGVKGQGIQYF. For the CDR3, the DNA is TGTGCCAGCAGCTTGGGTGTTAAAGGGCAAGGCATTCAGTACTTC. The whole variable domain, remainder taken from reference TRBV5-6 and TRBJ2-4, is DAGVTQSPTHLIKTRGQQVTLRCSPKSGHDTVSWYQQALGQGPQFIFQYYEEEERQRGNFPDRFSGHQFPNYSSELNVNALLLGDSALYLCASSLGVKGQGIQYFGAGTRLSVL.

The rearrangement uses TRBV3-1 and TRBJ2-7, with 8 nucleotides matching TRBD2. The trim removed 6 bases at V and 3 bases at J, leaving 7 bases unmatched. CDR1 and CDR2 (germline): LGHDT, YNNKEL (reference sequence). The CDR3 length is 14 residues. DNA of the CDR3: TGTGCCAGCAGATTGACTAGCGCACACTACGAGCAGTACTTC. This sequence encodes CASRLTSAHYEQYF.

The chain couples TRBV12-5 to TRBJ2-5; D remains ambiguous. CDR1 is LGHNT, CDR2 FRNRAP, per germline. The CDR3 consists of 12 residues. V was shortened by 8 bases and J by 3 bases, with 10 bases between the two germline ends. The CDR3 nucleotides are TGTGCTAGTCCCCCCCTGGAAGAGACCCAGTACTTC. Translating it yields CASPPLEETQYF.

The rearrangement links TRBV6-2 or TRBV6-3 to TRBJ2-2; D not certain. The ends were cut back, 7 bases at V and 9 bases at J, with 12 bases in the middle. Germline loops: CDR1 MNHEY, CDR2 SVGEGT. This CDR3 has 12 residues. The CDR3 here is CASTSSLRELFF. The CDR3, as DNA: TGTGCCAGCACATCCTCGCTCCGGGAGCTGTTTTTT.

Only a few counts were recorded for this clonotype. V gene TRBV6-5 combines with J gene TRBJ2-5; D gene uncertain. This CDR3 is 11 amino acids long. The V and J ends lost 2 bases and 5 bases respectively, with 3 bases between them. Germline V lookup: CDR1 MNHEY, CDR2 SVGAGI. This CDR3 is CASSYKETQYF. CDR3 coding DNA: TGTGCCAGCAGTTACAAGGAGACCCAGTACTTC.